In its sample, the clone carrying this T cell receptor beta chain was seen once. Original data processing: Reference gene primers were amplified, and this amplification served to estimate nucleated cell counts. TCRdb's copy holds only in-frame clones and misses some; the assay was immunoSEQ multiplex PCR. The V and J calls and clone size are taken from that table; D and trimming were inferred from the DNA. Of about 140,000 clones in the sample, about 88% were seen once. This specimen comes from a study of blood T cell repertoires in COVID-19. Overall study context: Whether acute or convalescent, the COVID-19 samples came from the United States, Italy and Spain. The cDNA or gDNA used as material had been derived from T cells, B-cell-depleted T cells, or PBMCs.

CDR1 and CDR2 (germline): SGDLS, YYNGEE. The CDR3 is 13 residues long. Trimming took off 4 bases at V and 5 bases at J, with 12 bases between the two ends. The chain carries TRBV9 and TRBJ2-5, with no clear D. Material: peripheral blood. The TCR sequence derives from a man over 45 with active or convalescent COVID-19. The CDR3 reads CASSLNELETQYF. In DNA, the CDR3 is TGTGCCAGCAGCCTTAATGAGTTGGAGACCCAGTACTTC.